The T cell receptor (beta chain) described here comes from a study of blood T cell repertoires in COVID-19. The overall study: Samples representing acute and convalescent COVID-19 were sourced from the United States, Italy and Spain. From T cells, B-cell-depleted T cells, or PBMCs came the material, which was cDNA or gDNA.

In the authors' methods: Reference gene primer amplification in the assay estimated nucleated cell counts. TCRdb's copy holds only in-frame clones and misses some; the assay was immunoSEQ multiplex PCR. The D gene and trimming were derived from the DNA, and the V and J assignments and clone size from that table. The sample carries 200,000 to 250,000 clones, roughly 85% recorded once. This clone has only one observation. Specimen: peripheral blood. This TCR came from a woman aged 18-35 years with acute or convalescent COVID-19.

CDR3 protein: CASSQVLGAGPLDEQYF. DNA for the CDR3: TGCGCCAGCAGCCAAGTGTTGGGGGCCGGCCCCCTAGACGAGCAGTACTTC. The chain carries TRBV4-1 and TRBJ2-7; possibly TRBD1 for D (6 bases). V was trimmed by 1 base and J by 5 bases, leaving 21 bases between them. The germline V gene encodes CDR1 MGHRA and CDR2 YSYEKL. This CDR3 is 17 amino acids long.